This TCR beta chain was observed in a study of blood T cell repertoires in COVID-19. Whole-study context: Samples representing acute and convalescent COVID-19 were sourced from the United States, Italy and Spain.

The ends were cut back, 4 bases at V and 4 bases at J, with 7 bases in the middle. The CDR3 loop spans 12 amino acids. Germline CDR1 reads MNHNY; CDR2 reads SVGAGI (reference sequence). Original data processing: Amplified reference gene primers provided the basis for estimating nucleated cell counts. Repertoires were generated with immunoSEQ multiplex PCR, while TCRdb's copy carries only in-frame clones and drops some. From that table come the V and J calls and clone size; the DNA was used to work out D and trimming. The sample includes some 190,000 clones, around 80% of them seen just once. This clonotype was obtained from a woman aged 50 to 60 with acute or convalescent COVID-19. The sequenced material came from peripheral blood. V and J are TRBV6-6 and TRBJ1-2; D remains unclear. This CDR3 reads CASSLTGYGYTF. The CDR3 DNA sequence: TGTGCCAGCAGTTTAACCGGCTATGGCTACACCTTC.